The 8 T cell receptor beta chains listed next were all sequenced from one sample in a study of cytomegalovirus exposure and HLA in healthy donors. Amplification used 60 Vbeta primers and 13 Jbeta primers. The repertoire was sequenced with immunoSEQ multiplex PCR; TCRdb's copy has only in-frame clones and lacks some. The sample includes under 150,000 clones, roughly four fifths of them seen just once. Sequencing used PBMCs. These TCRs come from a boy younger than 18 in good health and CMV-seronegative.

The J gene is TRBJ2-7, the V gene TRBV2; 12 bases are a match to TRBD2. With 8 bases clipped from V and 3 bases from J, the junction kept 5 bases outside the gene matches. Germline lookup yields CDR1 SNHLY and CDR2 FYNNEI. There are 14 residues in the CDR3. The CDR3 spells CASEWTSGIYEQYF. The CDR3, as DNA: TGTGCCAGCGAATGGACTAGCGGGATCTACGAGCAGTACTTC.

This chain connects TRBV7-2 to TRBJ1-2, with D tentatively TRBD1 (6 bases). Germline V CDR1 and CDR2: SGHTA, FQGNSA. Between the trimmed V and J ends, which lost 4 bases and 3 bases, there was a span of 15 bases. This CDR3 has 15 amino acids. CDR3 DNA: TGTGCCAGCAGCTCAGGCCCACAGGGACACTATGGCTACACCTTC. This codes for CASSSGPQGHYGYTF.

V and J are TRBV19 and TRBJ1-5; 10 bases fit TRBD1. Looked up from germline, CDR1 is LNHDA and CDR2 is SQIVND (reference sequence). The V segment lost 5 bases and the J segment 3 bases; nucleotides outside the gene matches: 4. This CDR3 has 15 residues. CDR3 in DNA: TGTGCCAGTAGTCGACAGGGGGCAAACAATCAGCCCCAGCATTTT. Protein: CASSRQGANNQPQHF. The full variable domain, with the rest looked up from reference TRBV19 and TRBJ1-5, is DGGITQSPKYLFRKEGQNVTLSCEQNLNHDAMYWYRQDPGQGLRLIYYSQIVNDFQKGDIAEGYSVSREKKESFPLTVTSAQKNPTAFYLCASSRQGANNQPQHFGDGTRLSIL.

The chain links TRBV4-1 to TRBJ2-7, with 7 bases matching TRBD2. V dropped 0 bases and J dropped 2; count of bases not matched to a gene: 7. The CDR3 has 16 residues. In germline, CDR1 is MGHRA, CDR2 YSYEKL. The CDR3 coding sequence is TGCGCCAGCAGCCAAGACTCCAGCGGGGCGCCCTACGAGCAGTACTTC. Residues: CASSQDSSGAPYEQYF.

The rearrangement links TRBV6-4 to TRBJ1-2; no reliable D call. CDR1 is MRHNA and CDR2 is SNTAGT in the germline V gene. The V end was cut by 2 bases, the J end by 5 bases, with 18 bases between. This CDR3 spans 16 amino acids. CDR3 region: CASSDRVDFNYYGYTF. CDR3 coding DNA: TGTGCCAGCAGTGACAGGGTGGACTTTAACTATTATGGCTACACCTTC.

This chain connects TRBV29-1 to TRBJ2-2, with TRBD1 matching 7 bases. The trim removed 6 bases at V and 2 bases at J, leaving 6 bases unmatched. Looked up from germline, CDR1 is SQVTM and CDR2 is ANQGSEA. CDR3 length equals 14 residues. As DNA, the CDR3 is TGCAGCGTGGGACAGTACCCCAACACCGGGGAGCTGTTTTTT. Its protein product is CSVGQYPNTGELFF.

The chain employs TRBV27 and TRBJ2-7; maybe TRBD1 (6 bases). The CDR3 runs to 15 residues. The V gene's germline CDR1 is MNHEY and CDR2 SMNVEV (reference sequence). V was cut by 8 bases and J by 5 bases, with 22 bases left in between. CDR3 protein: CASHPVQGRYNEQYF. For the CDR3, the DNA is TGTGCCAGCCACCCGGTACAGGGACGGTACAACGAGCAGTACTTC.

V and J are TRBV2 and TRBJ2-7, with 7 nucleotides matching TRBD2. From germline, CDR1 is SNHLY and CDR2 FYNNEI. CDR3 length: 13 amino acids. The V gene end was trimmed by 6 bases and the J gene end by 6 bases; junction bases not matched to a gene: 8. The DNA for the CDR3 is TGTGCCAGCAGCGCTATGACTAGCCCCGAGCAGTACTTC. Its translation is CASSAMTSPEQYF.